What follows are 8 T cell receptor beta chains derived from one specimen sequenced in a study of T cells after yellow fever vaccination. TCRdb called the 5' RACE reads again in MiXCR, with one record for every CDR3 protein. The sample lists fewer than 350,000 distinct CDR3 sequences, roughly 8.7% seen once, with roughly 18% in the top ten. The sample consisted of PBMCs, taken on the day of the first yellow fever vaccination. The receptor set was obtained from a man between 18 and 29 years old who received the YFV17D yellow fever vaccine.

This clonotype has just a few counts. V is TRBV4-2 and J is TRBJ1-2; the D is unclear. CDR1 and CDR2 from the germline V gene are LGHNA and YNFKEQ. V dropped 0 bases and J dropped 6 bases, with 11 bases sitting between them. The CDR3 has 14 residues. CDR3 coding DNA: TGTGCCAGCAGCCAAGATACGAGTCTTAATGGCTACACCTTC. It codes for CASSQDTSLNGYTF.

This clonotype was found a few times. J is TRBJ2-1 and V is TRBV12-3 or TRBV12-4; D is perhaps TRBD2 (5 bases). The CDR3 runs to 14 residues. The V end lost 1 base, the J end lost 5 bases, and 9 bases lay between the germline ends. The CDR3 nucleotides are TGTGCCAGCAGTTTAGTTGACGGGGACAATGAGCAGTTCTTC. Its protein is CASSLVDGDNEQFF.

The J gene is TRBJ2-7, the V gene TRBV7-2, with D unclear. Trimming shortened V by 5 bases and J by 0 bases, and 17 bases separated the two germline ends. Germline V gene lookup returns CDR1 SGHTA and CDR2 FQGNSA. This CDR3 has 16 residues. The CDR3 DNA follows: TGTGCCAGCAGCCCCGCCGGTGGCGGTAGCTCCTACGAGCAGTACTTC. Encoded protein: CASSPAGGGSSYEQYF. The whole variable domain, filled in from reference TRBV7-2 and TRBJ2-7, reads GAGVSQSPSNKVTEKGKDVELRCDPISGHTALYWYRQSLGQGLEFLIYFQGNSAPDKSGLPSDRFSAERTGGSVSTLTIQRTQQEDSAVYLCASSPAGGGSSYEQYFGPGTRLTVT.

This clonotype occurred many times. The chain couples TRBV28 to TRBJ1-1; D unclear. CDR1 is MDHEN, CDR2 SYDVKM, per germline. The CDR3 covers 13 residues. Trimming removed 2 bases at V and 5 bases at J, with 9 bases between. CDR3 in DNA: TGTGCCAGCAGTTTAGGTGGGGAGACTGAAGCTTTCTTT. It specifies CASSLGGETEAFF.

The chain carries TRBV28 and TRBJ2-7; D is unresolved. This CDR3 spans 15 amino acids. Trimming took off 5 bases at V and 3 bases at J, with 17 bases between the two ends. The germline V gene has CDR1 MDHEN and CDR2 SYDVKM. The CDR3: CASSTVNKDLYEQYF. As DNA, the CDR3 is TGTGCCAGCAGTACTGTCAACAAGGATCTCTACGAGCAGTACTTC. Full variable domain (missing parts from reference TRBV28 and TRBJ2-7): DVKVTQSSRYLVKRTGEKVFLECVQDMDHENMFWYRQDPGLGLRLIYFSYDVKMKEKGDIPEGYSVSREKKERFSLILESASTNQTSMYLCASSTVNKDLYEQYFGPGTRLTVT.

This chain joins TRBV20-1 and TRBJ1-2; 11 bases line up with TRBD1. The length of the CDR3 is 15 residues. Germline V gene data show CDR1 as DFQATT and CDR2 as SNEGSKA (reference sequence). J was trimmed by 5 bases and V by 3 bases; bases with no gene match: 8. The CDR3 loop is CSASSGTGGRYGYTF. Here the CDR3 DNA reads TGCAGTGCTAGTTCCGGGACAGGGGGACGGTATGGCTACACCTTC.

This clonotype was observed a handful of times. The gene calls are TRBV11-2 and TRBJ2-1, with D maybe TRBD2 (7 bases). The CDR3 covers 15 residues. The V gene lost 5 bases and the J gene lost 6 bases, with 17 bases spanning the gap. Germline values: CDR1 SGHAT, CDR2 FQNNGV. The CDR3 DNA reads as TGTGCCAGCAGCCCATCAGGGGCTAGCGGCAATGAGCAGTTCTTC. This encodes CASSPSGASGNEQFF. Using reference TRBV11-2 and TRBJ2-1 for the parts outside the CDR3, the full variable domain is EAGVAQSPRYKIIEKRQSVAFWCNPISGHATLYWYQQILGQGPKLLIQFQNNGVVDDSQLPKDRFSAERLKGVDSTLKIQPAKLEDSAVYLCASSPSGASGNEQFFGPGTRLTVL.

This clonotype was detected only a few times. The chain uses TRBV6-1 and TRBJ2-3; 10 nucleotides agree with TRBD2. This CDR3 is built from 16 residues. CDR1 and CDR2 (germline): MNHNS, SASEGT. The V gene end was trimmed by 2 bases and the J gene end by 0 bases; junction bases not matched to a gene: 2. In nucleotides, the CDR3 is TGTGCCAGCAGTGAACAAGCGGGGGGGAGCACAGATACGCAGTATTTT. Its protein product is CASSEQAGGSTDTQYF.